Described below is a single T cell receptor (beta chain) sequence and its context. In the authors' workflow: Amplifying reference gene primers gave estimates of nucleated cell counts. Profiling relied on immunoSEQ multiplex PCR, and the TCRdb table lists in-frame clones only, not all of them. V, J and clone size reflect that table, while D and trimming were determined from the DNA. The data contain roughly 200,000 clones, 80% to 85% of them singletons. A Seattle source enrolled patients during active infection and followed them longitudinally. The data derive from a study of blood T cell repertoires in COVID-19. Study summary: Samples came from the United States, Italy and Spain, spanning acute and convalescent COVID-19. T cells, B-cell-depleted T cells, or PBMCs provided the cDNA or gDNA that served as material.

Germline V gives CDR1 LGHDT, CDR2 YNNKEL (reference sequence). CDR3 length equals 16 residues. Trimming took 4 bases from V and 0 from J, leaving 10 bases between them. This receptor was taken from an elderly woman with COVID-19, enrolled during active disease. The chain has TRBV3-1 (or the pseudogene TRBV3-2) and TRBJ2-6; possibly TRBD1 for D (7 bases). Material: peripheral blood. CDR3 region: CASSRRGPSGANVLTF. CDR3 bases: TGTGCCAGCAGCCGGAGGGGGCCCTCTGGGGCCAACGTCCTGACTTTC.